These T cell receptor beta chains were read from a single sample in a study of blood T cell dynamics during melanoma immunotherapy. Some clones are missing from TCRdb's copy, which holds only in-frame ones; the method was immunoSEQ multiplex PCR. The data contain about 12,000 clones, roughly 80% of them singletons. The source was blood, collected from a patient treated with checkpoint blockade. The receptors were sampled from a human donor with melanoma. CDR3s include the opening cysteine and the closing phenylalanine or tryptophan. The D gene is left open where the match is weak. Part of the rows lack a size; the others show once, few, many or a class for expanded clones.

TRBJ2-5 | - | TRBV19 | - | TGTGCCAGTTCGACAGGGACTCAAGAGACCCAGTACTTC | CASSTGTQETQYF
TRBJ1-1 | - | TRBV10-1 | - | TGCGCCAGCAGCCTCGACTGGAACACTGAAGCTTTCTTT | CASSLDWNTEAFF
TRBJ1-5 | - | TRBV4-1 | - | TGCGCCAGCAGCCAAGGGGGTGACAGGCCCGAAGGCGATCAGCCCCAGCATTTT | CASSQGGDRPEGDQPQHF
TRBJ2-1 | - | TRBV14 | - | TGTGCCAGCAGCCAAAATCGTCCGCCACGGGATATAAATGAGCAGTTCTTC | CASSQNRPPRDINEQFF
TRBJ1-6 | TRBD1 | TRBV11-2 | - | TGTGCCAGCAGCGAAGGACAGGGCAATTCACCCCTCCACTTT | CASSEGQGNSPLHF
TRBJ2-3 | - | TRBV5-1 | once | TGCGCCAGCAGGGTTACTAGCACAGATACGCAGTATTTT | CASRVTSTDTQYF
TRBJ1-2 | TRBD1 | TRBV11-2 | - | TGTGCCAGCAGCTCCCTGTGGAGGGGGCTTGATGGCTACACCTTC | CASSSLWRGLDGYTF
TRBJ1-4 | - | TRBV18 | - | TGTGCCAGCTCCTCTGACAGAGGATCGGCGGAAAAACTGTTTTTT | CASSSDRGSAEKLFF
TRBJ2-7 | TRBD1 | TRBV19 | - | TGTGCCAGTACCCCGACAGGGGGCGGGTACGAGCAGTACTTC | CASTPTGGGYEQYF
TRBJ2-2 | - | TRBV28 | - | TGTGCCAGCAGCAGACTAGTGGGGGAGCTGTTTTTT | CASSRLVGELFF
TRBJ1-1 | TRBD1 | TRBV28 | - | TGTGCCAGCCGCGGGACAGGTAACACTGAAGCTTTCTTT | CASRGTGNTEAFF
TRBJ2-1 | TRBD2 | TRBV5-6 | - | TGTGCCAGCAGCTTGGCCGGGACTAGCGCCTTCAATGAGCAGTTCTTC | CASSLAGTSAFNEQFF
TRBJ2-7 | - | TRBV5-4 | - | TGTGCCAGCAGCTTGGACAAATACGAGCAGTACTTC | CASSLDKYEQYF
TRBJ2-1 | TRBD1 | TRBV11-1 | few | TGTGCCAGCAGCCTGAGGGACAGGGGGCTAGGTGAGCAGTTCTTC | CASSLRDRGLGEQFF
TRBJ2-7 | - | TRBV4-2 | - | TGTGCCAGCAGCTTGGCCGGGGGAAGCTCCTACGAGCAGTACTTC | CASSLAGGSSYEQYF
TRBJ2-6 | - | TRBV19 | - | TGTGCCAGTAGTGAAAATTCTGGGGCCAACGTCCTGACTTTC | CASSENSGANVLTF
TRBJ2-7 | - | TRBV2 | - | TGTGCCAGCAGAAACAGGGCATCCTACGAGCAGTACTTC | CASRNRASYEQYF
TRBJ1-1 | - | TRBV11-3 | few | TGTGCCAGCAGCTCTTCGAGGAACACTGAAGCTTTCTTT | CASSSSRNTEAFF
TRBJ2-7 | - | TRBV7-2 | - | TGTGCCAGCAGCGAAAGGGGTGTTAGCTCCTACGAGCAGTACTTC | CASSERGVSSYEQYF
TRBJ2-2 | TRBD2 | TRBV19 | - | TGTGCCAGCCGACTGCCAGCGGGTAGCGGGACGAACACCGGGGAGCTGTTTTTT | CASRLPAGSGTNTGELFF
TRBJ2-3 | TRBD2 | TRBV11-2 | - | TGTGCCAGCAGCCCGACGGGCGGTTGGGGGGGGGATACGCAGTATTTT | CASSPTGGWGGDTQYF
TRBJ1-2 | - | TRBV11-2 | - | TGTGCCAGCAGCTTAGCCTTATTGGGGGGGGTTGGCTACACCTTC | CASSLALLGGVGYTF
TRBJ2-5 | - | TRBV5-4 | - | TGTGCCAGCACCCCGGGTGTCGGGGAGACCCAGTACTTC | CASTPGVGETQYF
TRBJ1-2 | TRBD1 | TRBV30 | - | TGTGCCTGGAGGGAAACAGGGGCTGGCTACACCTTC | CAWRETGAGYTF
TRBJ2-7 | - | TRBV11-2 | - | TGTGCCAGCAGCTTAGTTATTGATGCCGGGTACGAGCAGTACTTC | CASSLVIDAGYEQYF